The 15 T cell receptor beta chains below were found in one sample sequenced in a study of cytomegalovirus exposure and HLA in healthy donors (dated by TCRdb to the late 2010s). The library relied on the immunoSEQ multiplex PCR assay. A mixture of 60 forward primers for TCR Vbeta segments and 13 reverse primers for TCR Jbeta segments was used in the multiplex PCR. Held by TCRdb, this immuneACCESS table contains in-frame sequences only and omits some clones. Under half of the omission traces to an unresolved V gene where checked; the cause of the rest is unknown. This sample lists fewer than 200,000 clones; approximately 79% were detected once. In total, the top ten clones hold about 0.72% of the sample. The material sequenced was PBMCs. The source of these receptors is a woman between 35 and 50 years old in good health and CMV-seronegative.

The genes are TRBV27 and TRBJ1-2; TRBD1 matches at 10 bases. The length of the CDR3 is 13 residues. Losses at the gene ends were 8 bases for V and 4 bases for J; bases not matched to a gene: 4. The germline V gene has CDR1 MNHEY and CDR2 SMNVEV (reference sequence). As DNA, the CDR3 is TGTGCCAGCTCGACAGGGGGCGGCTATGGCTACACCTTC. Translating gives CASSTGGGYGYTF.

The chain couples TRBV4-2 to TRBJ2-3; 8 bases are shared with TRBD2. This CDR3 has 17 amino acids. Germline trimming cut 4 bases from V and 4 bases from J; bases unmatched to any gene: 13. The germline V gene has CDR1 LGHNA and CDR2 YNFKEQ. Written as DNA, the CDR3 is TGTGCCAGCAGCCGGTCGGGGGGGCCGGGGTTTTCAGATACGCAGTATTTT. Amino acid sequence: CASSRSGGPGFSDTQYF.

The chain employs TRBV5-4 and TRBJ1-2; 7 bases are a match to TRBD1. J was trimmed by 5 bases and V by 2 bases; bases with no gene match: 12. This CDR3 is built from 16 residues. CDR1 and CDR2 from the germline V gene are SGHNT and YYREEE (reference sequence). The CDR3 DNA sequence: TGTGCCAGCAGCTTCCCCGGGACAGTCTCCGGTTATGGCTACACCTTC. Protein product: CASSFPGTVSGYGYTF.

V is TRBV5-8 and J is TRBJ2-7; possible D gene TRBD2, 6 bases. The V gene's germline CDR1 is SGHTS and CDR2 YDEGEE. Trimming pared 3 bases from V and 0 bases from J, leaving 10 bases between. CDR3 length: 14 amino acids. As DNA, the CDR3 is TGTGCCAGCAGCTGGGGAGGAGGCTCCTACGAGCAGTACTTC. Amino acids: CASSWGGGSYEQYF.

Here the CDR3 reads CASSPLQGGEKLFF. The CDR3 DNA follows: TGTGCCAGCAGTCCTCTACAGGGTGGGGAAAAACTGTTTTTT. The chain recombines TRBV7-8 with TRBJ1-4; TRBD1 is a possible D gene (6 bases). This CDR3 has 14 amino acids. V lost 6 bases and J 8 bases, leaving 16 bases between the germline ends. Germline values: CDR1 SGHVS, CDR2 FQNEAQ.

The chain employs TRBV11-3 and TRBJ2-5; D perhaps matches TRBD1 (6 bases). The CDR3 is 15 amino acids. Looked up from germline, CDR1 is SGHNT and CDR2 is YENEEA. The V end was cut by 4 bases, the J end by 4 bases, with 16 bases between. As DNA, the CDR3 is TGTGCCAGCAGCTCGGCCCAGATGGACAGAGAGACCCAGTACTTC. It codes for CASSSAQMDRETQYF.

The J gene is TRBJ2-5, the V gene TRBV27; D may be TRBD2 (5 bases). This CDR3 has 16 amino acids. Germline loops: CDR1 MNHEY, CDR2 SMNVEV (reference sequence). V lost 0 bases and J 5 bases, leaving 16 bases between the germline ends. For the CDR3, the DNA is TGTGCCAGCAGTTTATCGTCACTAGTCCGAGCGGAGACCCAGTACTTC. Translation: CASSLSSLVRAETQYF.

V is TRBV5-1 and J is TRBJ2-5, with 9 bases that match TRBD2. V trimming: 3 bases; J trimming: 5 bases; junction bases outside the gene matches: 2. Germline V gives CDR1 SGHRS, CDR2 YFSETQ. This CDR3 has 13 residues. In DNA form, the CDR3 reads TGCGCCAGCAGCTCGAGCGGGGGGGAGACCCAGTACTTC. Encoded protein: CASSSSGGETQYF.

V and J are TRBV29-1 and TRBJ1-2; no reliable D call. Trimming removed 0 bases at V and 4 bases at J, with 6 bases between. The CDR3 runs to 12 residues. Per germline, CDR1 SQVTM and CDR2 ANQGSEA. The CDR3 nucleotides read TGCAGCGTTGAAGATACAGCCTATGGCTACACCTTC. Translating it yields CSVEDTAYGYTF.

The rearrangement joins TRBV2 to TRBJ2-3; 10 bases align to TRBD1. V dropped 4 bases and J dropped 2; count of bases not matched to a gene: 6. CDR3 size: 16 residues. CDR1 is SNHLY and CDR2 is FYNNEI in the germline V gene. In DNA form, the CDR3 reads TGTGCCAGCAGTGCAACCGGGACAGGGGTCACAGATACGCAGTATTTT. Residues: CASSATGTGVTDTQYF.

The rearrangement joins TRBV5-6 to TRBJ2-1, with unresolved D. The germline V gene encodes CDR1 SGHDT and CDR2 YYEEEE. V lost 4 bases to trimming and J lost 6 bases, with 14 bases between them. The CDR3 has 14 residues. Here the CDR3 reads CASSPPDRINEQFF. The DNA of the CDR3 is TGTGCCAGCAGCCCGCCAGATCGTATCAATGAGCAGTTCTTC.

The chain recombines TRBV28 with TRBJ2-5, with a weak D call TRBD1 (7 bases). With 5 bases removed from V and 5 bases from J, the gap between germline ends came to 18 bases. There are 15 residues in the CDR3. Germline V gene lookup returns CDR1 MDHEN and CDR2 SYDVKM. Here the CDR3 DNA reads TGTGCCAGCAGTCGGGGGACAGTGGACCTGGAGACCCAGTACTTC. Translation gives CASSRGTVDLETQYF.

J is TRBJ2-5 and V is TRBV6-6, with 7 bases lining up with TRBD1. TRBJ2-7 matches the DNA end more closely, so the J call is doubtful. Germline assignment: CDR1 MNHNY and CDR2 SVGAGI (reference sequence). CDR3 length: 14 amino acids. CDR3 amino acids: CASRLGQATYEQYF. CDR3 DNA sequence: TGTGCCAGCAGACTCGGACAGGCGACCTACGAGCAGTACTTC.

The chain recombines TRBV5-6 with TRBJ2-5; a possible D gene is TRBD1 (6 bases). This CDR3 comprises 14 residues. With 2 bases removed from V and 4 bases from J, the gap between germline ends came to 12 bases. CDR1 SGHDT and CDR2 YYEEEE come from the germline V gene. CDR3 coding DNA: TGTGCCAGCAGCTTCTGGACAGCCTTAGAGACCCAGTACTTC. It yields the protein CASSFWTALETQYF.

This clone appeared a few times. The J gene is TRBJ1-1, the V gene TRBV7-6; tentative D call: TRBD1 (5 bases). The CDR3 has 14 residues. Trimming pared 6 bases from V and 1 base from J, leaving 12 bases between. Germline loops: CDR1 SGHVS, CDR2 FNYEAQ. The CDR3 region is CASSPGLQNTEAFF. For the CDR3, the DNA is TGTGCCAGCAGTCCGGGACTCCAGAACACTGAAGCTTTCTTT.